The 4 T cell receptor beta chains below all came from one sample that was sequenced in a study of T-cell reconstitution after alpha-beta-depleted transplantation in children. The TCRbeta library incorporated unique molecular identifiers. Each CDR3 protein is one row after TCRdb ran MiXCR on the PCR reads. The sample carries fewer than 550,000 distinct CDR3 sequences, over 9.5% recorded once. The material was PBMCs, mostly from graft donor cells, obtained 180 days after TCRalphabeta/CD19-depleted stem cell transplant. The receptors originated from a female patient between 2 and 15 years old who had a stem cell transplant for aplastic anemia, so the T cells may come from the graft donor.

This clonotype was counted many times. Sequence at one end of the junction differs from germline and may be a read error. The V gene is TRBV18, the J gene TRBJ2-1; D possibly corresponds to TRBD1 (5 bases). The CDR3 sequence is 13 residues long. Germline V lookup: CDR1 KGHSH, CDR2 LQKENI. In nucleotides, the CDR3 is TGCGCCAGCAGCCCAGGGTCCTACAATGAGCAGTTCTTC. This sequence encodes CASSPGSYNEQFF.

This clonotype was found many times. The genes are TRBV12-3 or TRBV12-4 and TRBJ2-3, with 10 bases aligning to TRBD2. The J segment lost 3 bases and the V segment lost 5 bases, leaving 14 bases of the junction unmatched. This CDR3 is built from 18 residues. The CDR3: CASSPETTSGKRTDTQYF. For the CDR3, the DNA is TGTGCCAGCAGTCCAGAAACTACTAGCGGGAAGAGGACAGATACGCAGTATTTT.

This clonotype was counted only a few times. The J gene is TRBJ1-2, the V gene TRBV10-3, with D uncertain. The CDR3 runs 12 residues. Germline V lookup: CDR1 ENHRY, CDR2 SYGVKD. Trimming took off 4 bases at V and 3 bases at J, with 6 bases between the two ends. CDR3 nucleotide sequence: TGTGCCATCAGTGCTTGGGACTATGGCTACACCTTC. This sequence encodes CAISAWDYGYTF.

This chain uses TRBV7-2 with TRBJ2-4; possible D gene TRBD2, 5 bases. The germline V gene has CDR1 SGHTA and CDR2 FQGNSA. There are 14 residues in the CDR3. Trimming cost V 5 bases and J 2 bases, with 10 bases left between them. The CDR3 coding sequence is TGTGCCAGCAGCCACCCGGGATCCAAAAACATTCAGTACTTC. Translated, it gives CASSHPGSKNIQYF. The variable domain in full, completed from reference TRBV7-2 and TRBJ2-4, reads GAGVSQSPSNKVTEKGKDVELRCDPISGHTALYWYRQSLGQGLEFLIYFQGNSAPDKSGLPSDRFSAERTGGSVSTLTIQRTQQEDSAVYLCASSHPGSKNIQYFGAGTRLSVL.